The 13 T cell receptor beta chains listed next were all sequenced from one sample in a study of blood T cells in healthy people across ages. Sample-barcoded 5' priming and a J-beta primer mix drove a second PCR of 7 to 11 cycles. TCRdb recomputed calls from the 5' RACE reads with MiXCR, one row per CDR3 protein. Of about 1.5 million distinct CDR3 sequences listed, around two fifths are singletons. The sample comprised blood. These receptors originate from a woman aged 18-35 years in good health.

This clonotype occurred many times. The chain has TRBV4-1 and TRBJ2-1; 8 bases match TRBD2. There are 15 residues in the CDR3. V trimming: 0 bases; J trimming: 3 bases; junction bases outside the gene matches: 1. CDR1 and CDR2 from the germline V gene are MGHRA and YSYEKL. DNA of the CDR3: TGCGCCAGCAGCCAAGATGGGACTAGCTACAATGAGCAGTTCTTC. Residues: CASSQDGTSYNEQFF.

This clonotype has just one count. The chain links TRBV30 to TRBJ2-7; the match to TRBD2 covers 9 bases. CDR1 and CDR2 from the germline V gene are GTSNPN and SVGIG (reference sequence). The ends lost 0 bases at V and 0 bases at J; junction bases unmatched: 6. The CDR3 is 16 residues long. The CDR3 spells CAWSVRVAGDSYEQYF. The CDR3 region has the DNA TGTGCCTGGAGTGTACGGGTAGCGGGGGACTCCTACGAGCAGTACTTC.

The genes are TRBV2 and TRBJ1-4; 7 bases match TRBD1. CDR1 SNHLY and CDR2 FYNNEI come from the germline V gene. J gave up 8 bases and V 6 bases, and 9 bases lay outside the gene matches. The CDR3 runs to 14 residues. The CDR3 DNA reads as TGTGCCAGCAGCGCACAGGGGCGAAGCGAAAAACTGTTTTTT. Translating gives CASSAQGRSEKLFF.

V and J are TRBV9 and TRBJ2-5, with 12 bases lining up with TRBD2. With 3 bases clipped from V and 11 bases from J, the junction kept 26 bases outside the gene matches. This CDR3 region has 20 residues. Germline V lookup: CDR1 SGDLS, CDR2 YYNGEE. CDR3 loop: CASSGHDSRGTSGGLHEQYF. For the CDR3, the DNA is TGTGCCAGCAGCGGGCACGACTCCCGAGGCACTAGCGGGGGGTTGCATGAACAGTACTTC. Supplemented by reference TRBV9 and TRBJ2-5, the full variable domain reads DSGVTQTPKHLITATGQRVTLRCSPRSGDLSVYWYQQSLDQGLQFLIQYYNGEERAKGNILERFSAQQFPDLHSELNLSSLELGDSALYFCASSGHDSRGTSGGLHEQYFGPGTRLLVL.

This clonotype was recorded a few times. This chain joins TRBV4-3 and TRBJ2-1; D gene uncertain. V was shortened by 5 bases and J by 5 bases, with 7 bases between the two germline ends. CDR1 is LGHNA and CDR2 is YSLEER in the germline V gene. The CDR3 runs to 12 residues. The CDR3 coding sequence is TGCGCCAGCAGCTCCTGGAACAATGAGCAGTTCTTC. The encoded protein is CASSSWNNEQFF.

The V gene is TRBV2, the J gene TRBJ2-1, with 9 bases fitting TRBD2. V shed 6 bases, J shed 5 bases, and the junction held 11 bases outside the gene matches. CDR1 is SNHLY, CDR2 FYNNEI, per germline. This CDR3 has 16 amino acids. The CDR3 loop reads CASSQVGLAGNNEQFF. The CDR3 DNA is TGTGCCAGCAGCCAGGTCGGGCTAGCGGGAAACAATGAGCAGTTCTTC.

The rearrangement links TRBV12-3 or TRBV12-4 to TRBJ2-1; 8 bases are shared with TRBD1. The V segment lost 6 bases and the J segment 3 bases; nucleotides outside the gene matches: 7. The CDR3 is made up of 15 amino acids. CDR3 sequence: CASRISGTGYNEQFF. The CDR3 DNA is TGTGCCAGCAGGATTTCCGGGACAGGCTACAATGAGCAGTTCTTC.

The rearrangement uses TRBV4-1 and TRBJ2-5; D gene uncertain. Per germline, CDR1 MGHRA and CDR2 YSYEKL. The V gene lost 0 bases and the J gene lost 11 bases, with 16 bases spanning the gap. CDR3 length: 14 amino acids. CDR3: CASSQDNRVNEQYF. The CDR3 DNA is TGCGCCAGCAGCCAAGATAATCGGGTAAATGAGCAGTACTTC.

A few counts support this clonotype. The chain couples TRBV29-1 to TRBJ2-7; no definite D call. V was cut by 4 bases and J by 3 bases, with 13 bases left in between. The length of the CDR3 is 13 residues. Germline-derived CDR1 and CDR2 are SQVTM and ANQGSEA. The CDR3 nucleotides are TGCAGCGTTGGATACGGCGGCGACTACGAGCAGTACTTC. Its protein product is CSVGYGGDYEQYF.

The chain combines TRBV28 with TRBJ2-1, with D maybe TRBD1 (6 bases). The J call is uncertain, as TRBJ2-7 better fits the DNA end. The germline V gene encodes CDR1 MDHEN and CDR2 SYDVKM. The CDR3 is made up of 15 amino acids. CDR3 in amino acids: CASSPTTGNNDEQYF. The CDR3 bases are TGTGCCAGCAGCCCTACGACAGGTAATAACGATGAGCAGTACTTC.

Comment on this clonotype: A much larger clone is a single base away; this may be a read error. The CDR3 sequence is CANLVGWTGELFF. The CDR3 bases are TGTGCCAACCTCGTGGGTTGGACCGGGGAGCTGTTTTTT. J is TRBJ2-2 and V is TRBV21-1. TRBV21-1 is listed as a pseudogene. The CDR3 is made up of 13 amino acids.

As concerns this clonotype: One junction end does not reproduce the germline sequence, and a read error may be involved. V is TRBV5-1 and J is TRBJ2-7; possibly TRBD2 for D (5 bases). Germline V gene sequence: CDR1 SGHRS, CDR2 YFSETQ. This CDR3 comprises 13 residues. CDR3 loop: CTSSLYRGYEQYF. CDR3 nucleotide sequence: TGCACCAGCAGCTTATATCGGGGCTACGAGCAGTACTTC.

The chain is built from TRBV20-1 and TRBJ1-2; D is perhaps TRBD1 (5 bases). This CDR3 is built from 15 residues. V was clipped by 0 bases and J by 2 bases, with 13 bases between them. Germline-derived CDR1 and CDR2 are DFQATT and SNEGSKA (reference sequence). The CDR3 DNA sequence: TGCAGTGCTAGAGACCCCACGGGGGGGAACTATGGCTACACCTTC. It encodes CSARDPTGGNYGYTF.